This T cell receptor (beta chain) was observed in a study of OX40 agonist ivuxolimab in advanced cancers. The wider study: The patients' treatment was ivuxolimab, an agonistic anti-OX40 (CD134) antibody. Administration of intravenous ivuxolimab to patients occurred every 2 weeks at 0.01 to 10 mg/kg. Study results and limitations: Relative to CD4+ cells, CD8+ T cells on average had more expanded clones.

Sequencing used immunoSEQ multiplex PCR; TCRdb keeps in-frame clones, though not all of them. The table has about 73,000 clones, around 89% seen once. Autoimmune disease history or systemic immunosuppression led to patient exclusion. A word on this clone: Antigen: not known.

Germline V gene sequence: CDR1 SGHKS, CDR2 YYEKEE (reference sequence). The CDR3 is 14 residues long. Trimming shortened V by 0 bases and J by 0 bases, and 7 bases separated the two germline ends. Sequenced material: CD4+ or CD8+ T cells sorted from blood, taken in a trial of the OX40 agonist ivuxolimab. The TCR sequence derives from an adult with an advanced solid tumor such as melanoma, head and neck, liver or kidney cancer. The V and J genes are TRBV5-5 and TRBJ2-7, with D unresolved. DNA of the CDR3: TGTGCCAGCAGCTTGGGGTTGGGCTCCTACGAGCAGTACTTC. Amino acids: CASSLGLGSYEQYF.